This T cell receptor (beta chain) was documented in a study of blood T cell repertoires in COVID-19. Overall study: Both acute and convalescent COVID-19 samples were obtained from the United States, Italy and Spain. PBMCs, B-cell-depleted T cells, or T cells provided the cDNA or gDNA that made up the material.

The germline CDR1 and CDR2 sequences are SNHLY and FYNNEI. The CDR3 has 14 residues. V trimming: 6 bases; J trimming: 5 bases; junction bases outside the gene matches: 6. In the original processing: Counts of nucleated cells, estimated from reference gene primer amplification, were obtained. The repertoire was sequenced with immunoSEQ multiplex PCR; TCRdb's copy has only in-frame clones and lacks some. Clone size and V and J calls were adopted from that table, with D and trimming inferred from the DNA. The sample has 150,000 to 200,000 clones, more than 90% seen once. The TCR sequence derives from a man aged 50-60 years with acute or convalescent COVID-19. The sequencing sample was made of peripheral blood. The chain employs TRBV2 and TRBJ1-1; 10 bases are a match to TRBD1. The CDR3 DNA follows: TGTGCCAGCAGGGGACAGGGGAGGGGTACTGAAGCTTTCTTT. It yields the protein CASRGQGRGTEAFF. The full variable domain, completed using reference TRBV2 and TRBJ1-1, is EPEVTQTPSHQVTQMGQEVILRCVPISNHLYFYWYRQILGQKVEFLVSFYNNEISEKSEIFDDQFSVERPDGSNFTLKIRSTKLEDSAMYFCASRGQGRGTEAFFGQGTRLTVV.